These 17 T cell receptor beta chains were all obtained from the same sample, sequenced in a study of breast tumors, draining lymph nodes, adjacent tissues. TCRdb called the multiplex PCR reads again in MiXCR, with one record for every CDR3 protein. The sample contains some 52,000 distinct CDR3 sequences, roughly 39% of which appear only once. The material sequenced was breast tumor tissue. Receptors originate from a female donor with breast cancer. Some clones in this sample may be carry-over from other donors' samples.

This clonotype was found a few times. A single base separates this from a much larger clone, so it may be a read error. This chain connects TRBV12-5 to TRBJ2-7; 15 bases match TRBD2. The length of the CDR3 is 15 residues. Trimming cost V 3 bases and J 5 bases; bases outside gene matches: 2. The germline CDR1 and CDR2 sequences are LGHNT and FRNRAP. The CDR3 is CASGFGLAGGHEQYF. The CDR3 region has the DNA TGTGCTAGTGGTTTCGGACTAGCGGGAGGGCACGAGCAGTACTTC.

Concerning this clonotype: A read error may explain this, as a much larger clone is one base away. CDR3 bases: TGTGCCAGCAGCCCAATGGGGGGTTCGGATCAGCTCCAGCATTTT. Translation: CASSPMGGSDQLQHF. The chain carries TRBV5-8 and TRBJ1-5; tentative D call: TRBD1 (5 bases). CDR1 is SGHTS, CDR2 YDEGEE, per germline. This CDR3 has 15 amino acids.

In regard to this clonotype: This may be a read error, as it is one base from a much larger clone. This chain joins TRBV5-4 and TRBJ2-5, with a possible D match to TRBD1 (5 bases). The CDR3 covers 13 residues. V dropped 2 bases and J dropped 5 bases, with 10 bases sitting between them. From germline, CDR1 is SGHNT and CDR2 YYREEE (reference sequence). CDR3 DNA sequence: TGTGCCAGCAGCTTCAAAGGGGCGGAGACCCAGTACTTC. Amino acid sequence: CASSFKGAETQYF.

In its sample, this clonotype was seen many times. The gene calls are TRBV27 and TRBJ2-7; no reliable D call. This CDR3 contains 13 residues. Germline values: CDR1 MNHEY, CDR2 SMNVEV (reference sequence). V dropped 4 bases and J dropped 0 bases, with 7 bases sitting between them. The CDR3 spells CASSSGNSYEQYF. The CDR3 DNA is TGTGCCAGCAGTTCAGGCAACTCCTACGAGCAGTACTTC.

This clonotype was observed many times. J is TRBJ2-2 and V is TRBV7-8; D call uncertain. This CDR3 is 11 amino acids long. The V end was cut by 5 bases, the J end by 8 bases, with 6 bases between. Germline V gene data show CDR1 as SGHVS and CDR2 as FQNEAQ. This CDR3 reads CASSPGGELFF. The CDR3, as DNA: TGTGCCAGCAGCCCCGGAGGGGAGCTGTTTTTT.

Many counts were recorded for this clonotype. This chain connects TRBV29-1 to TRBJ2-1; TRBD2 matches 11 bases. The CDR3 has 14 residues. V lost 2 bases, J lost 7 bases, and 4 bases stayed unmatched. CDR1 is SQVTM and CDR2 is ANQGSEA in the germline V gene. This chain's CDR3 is CSVERASGGNEQFF. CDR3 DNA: TGCAGCGTTGAAAGGGCTAGCGGGGGGAATGAGCAGTTCTTC.

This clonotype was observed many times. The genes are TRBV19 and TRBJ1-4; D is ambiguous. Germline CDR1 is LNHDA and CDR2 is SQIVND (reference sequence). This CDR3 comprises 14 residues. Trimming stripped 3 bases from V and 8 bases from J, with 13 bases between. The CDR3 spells CASSIPGKWEKLFF. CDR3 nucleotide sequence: TGTGCCAGTAGTATTCCGGGGAAGTGGGAAAAACTGTTTTTT.

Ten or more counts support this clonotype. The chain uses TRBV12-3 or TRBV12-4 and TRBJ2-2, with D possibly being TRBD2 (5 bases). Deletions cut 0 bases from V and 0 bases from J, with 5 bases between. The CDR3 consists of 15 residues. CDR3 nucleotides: TGTGCCAGCAGTTTAGCGGGAGCGAACACCGGGGAGCTGTTTTTT. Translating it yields CASSLAGANTGELFF.

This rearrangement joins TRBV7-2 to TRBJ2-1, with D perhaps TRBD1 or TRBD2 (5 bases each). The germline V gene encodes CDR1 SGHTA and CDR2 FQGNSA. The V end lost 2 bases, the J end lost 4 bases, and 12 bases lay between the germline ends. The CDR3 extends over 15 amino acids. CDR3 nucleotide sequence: TGTGCCAGCAGCTTACAGGGACGGGATTACAATGAGCAGTTCTTC. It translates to CASSLQGRDYNEQFF.

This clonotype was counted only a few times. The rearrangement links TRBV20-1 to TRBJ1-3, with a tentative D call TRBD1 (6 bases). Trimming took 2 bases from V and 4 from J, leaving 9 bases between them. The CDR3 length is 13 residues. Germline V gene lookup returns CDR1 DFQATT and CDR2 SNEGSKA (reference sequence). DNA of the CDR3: TGCAGTGCTAGACGGCAGGGGGGAAACACCATATATTTT. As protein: CSARRQGGNTIYF.

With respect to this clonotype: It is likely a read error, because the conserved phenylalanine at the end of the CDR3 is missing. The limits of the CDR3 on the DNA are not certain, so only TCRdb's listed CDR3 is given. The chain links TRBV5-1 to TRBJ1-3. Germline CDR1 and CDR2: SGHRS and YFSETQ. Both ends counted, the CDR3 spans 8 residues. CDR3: CASGLILS.

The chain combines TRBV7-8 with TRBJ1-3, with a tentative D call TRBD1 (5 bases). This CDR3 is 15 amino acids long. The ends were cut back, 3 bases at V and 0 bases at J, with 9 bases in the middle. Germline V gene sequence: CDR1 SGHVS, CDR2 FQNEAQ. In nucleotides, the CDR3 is TGTGCCAGCAGCTTTGCCAGGGACTCTGGAAACACCATATATTTT. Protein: CASSFARDSGNTIYF.

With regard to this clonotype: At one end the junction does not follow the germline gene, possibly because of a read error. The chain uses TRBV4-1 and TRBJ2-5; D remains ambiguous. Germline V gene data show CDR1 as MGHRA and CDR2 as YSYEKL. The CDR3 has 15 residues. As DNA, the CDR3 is TGCGCCGGCAGCCAAGTGGAAGGGAACCAAGAGACCCGGTACTTC. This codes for CAGSQVEGNQETRYF.

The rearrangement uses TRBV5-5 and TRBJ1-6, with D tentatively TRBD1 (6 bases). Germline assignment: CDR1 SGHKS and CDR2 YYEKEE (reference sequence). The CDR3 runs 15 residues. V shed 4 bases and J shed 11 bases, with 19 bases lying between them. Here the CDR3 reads CASSLDLDSYTPLHF. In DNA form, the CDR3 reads TGTGCCAGCAGCCTGGATTTGGACAGCTATACACCCCTCCACTTT.

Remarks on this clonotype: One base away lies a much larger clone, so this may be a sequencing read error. Here the CDR3 DNA reads TGTGCCAGCAGCCAAGATCGCGCGAGAGCGACCACAGATACGCAGTATTTT. This codes for CASSQDRARATTDTQYF. The chain has TRBV14 and TRBJ2-3; D is unresolved. Trimming stripped 0 bases from V and 2 bases from J, with 15 bases between. The CDR3 has 17 residues. The germline V gene has CDR1 SGHDN and CDR2 FVKESK.

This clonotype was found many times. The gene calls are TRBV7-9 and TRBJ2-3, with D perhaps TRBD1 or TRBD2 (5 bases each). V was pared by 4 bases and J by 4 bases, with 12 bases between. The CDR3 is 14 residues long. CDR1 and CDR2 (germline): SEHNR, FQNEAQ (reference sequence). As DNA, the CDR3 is TGTGCCAGCAGCTCAGCTGGGGGAGCAGATACGCAGTATTTT. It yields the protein CASSSAGGADTQYF.

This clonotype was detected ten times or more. The CDR3, as DNA: TGTGCTAGTGGTTCCCTGACCAACCGGTACAATGAGCAGTTCTTC. Translating gives CASGSLTNRYNEQFF. The chain combines TRBV12-5 with TRBJ2-1; D is unclear. Germline V gives CDR1 LGHNT, CDR2 FRNRAP. V lost 4 bases and J 4 bases, leaving 14 bases between the germline ends. The CDR3 is 15 residues long.